This T cell receptor beta chain is drawn from a study of vaccination and CD4 T cells after COVID-19. Study as a whole: Participants, all vaccine recipients, received two doses of either BNT162b2 or mRNA-1273. Samples taken post-COVID came a median 101 days after diagnosis, ranging from 35 to 161.

This sample's treatment: approximately 9-day PBMC culture with coronavirus spike peptide pools or control peptides (ViraFEST assay). Per-well cultures of millions of PBMCs received 8 to 10 IU/ml IL-2 and 10 ug/ml peptide pools. An Oncomine TCR Beta short-read assay was used to sequence the DNA from cultured CD4+ T cells. Cultures of CD4+ T cells served as the source for extracting genomic DNA. TCRdb reprocessed the PCR reads via MiXCR and lists one record per CDR3 protein. The data hold 11,000 or so distinct CDR3 sequences, with around 20% observed a single time. This clonotype was observed a few times. The antigen remains unidentified. From germline, CDR1 is SGHTA and CDR2 FQGNSA. V shed 4 bases and J shed 9 bases, with 10 bases lying between them. The CDR3 covers 12 residues.

The origin of this receptor is a human donor who had recovered from COVID-19. V is TRBV7-2 and J is TRBJ2-1; D remains ambiguous. The sample in question was CD4+ T cells from blood, cultured in vitro, obtained after SARS-CoV-2 vaccination. Here the CDR3 DNA reads TGTGCCAGCAGCTACCTAGGGATTGAGCAGTTCTTC. This sequence encodes CASSYLGIEQFF.